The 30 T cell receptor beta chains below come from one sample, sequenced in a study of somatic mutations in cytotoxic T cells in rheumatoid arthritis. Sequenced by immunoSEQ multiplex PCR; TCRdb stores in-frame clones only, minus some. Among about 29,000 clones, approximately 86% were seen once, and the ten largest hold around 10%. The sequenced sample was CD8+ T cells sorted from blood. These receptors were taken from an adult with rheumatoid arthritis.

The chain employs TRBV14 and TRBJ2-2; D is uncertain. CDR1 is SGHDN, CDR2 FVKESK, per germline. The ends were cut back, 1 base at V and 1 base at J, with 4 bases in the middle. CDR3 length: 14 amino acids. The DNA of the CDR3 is TGTGCCAGCAGCCAAGCAGTGAACACCGGGGAGCTGTTTTTT. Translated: CASSQAVNTGELFF.

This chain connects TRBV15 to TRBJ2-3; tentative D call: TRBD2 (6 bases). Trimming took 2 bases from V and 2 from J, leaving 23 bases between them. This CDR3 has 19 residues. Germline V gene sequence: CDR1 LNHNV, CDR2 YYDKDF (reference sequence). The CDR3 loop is CATSRPPRSSSAYTDTQYF. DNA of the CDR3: TGTGCCACCAGCAGACCCCCGAGGTCGTCTAGCGCCTACACAGATACGCAGTATTTT. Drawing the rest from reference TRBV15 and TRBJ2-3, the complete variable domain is DAMVIQNPRYQVTQFGKPVTLSCSQTLNHNVMYWYQQKSSQAPKLLFHYYDKDFNNEADTPDNFQSRRPNTSFCFLDIRSPGLGDTAMYLCATSRPPRSSSAYTDTQYFGPGTRLTVL.

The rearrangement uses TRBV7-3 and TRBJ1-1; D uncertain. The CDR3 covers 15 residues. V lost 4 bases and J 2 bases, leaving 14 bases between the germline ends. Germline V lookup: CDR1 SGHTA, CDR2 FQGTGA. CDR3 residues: CASSSQGFPNTEAFF. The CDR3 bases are TGTGCCAGCAGCTCTCAAGGGTTTCCTAACACTGAAGCTTTCTTT.

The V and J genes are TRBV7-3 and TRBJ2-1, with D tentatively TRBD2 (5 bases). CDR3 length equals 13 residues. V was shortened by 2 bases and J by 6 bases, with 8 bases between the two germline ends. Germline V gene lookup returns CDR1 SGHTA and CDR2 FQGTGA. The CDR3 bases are TGTGCCAGCAGCTTAGAGGGAATCAATGAGCAGTTCTTC. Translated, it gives CASSLEGINEQFF. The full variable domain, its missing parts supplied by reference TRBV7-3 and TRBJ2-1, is GAGVSQTPSNKVTEKGKYVELRCDPISGHTALYWYRQSLGQGPEFLIYFQGTGAADDSGLPNDRFFAVRPEGSVSTLKIQRTERGDSAVYLCASSLEGINEQFFGPGTRLTVL.

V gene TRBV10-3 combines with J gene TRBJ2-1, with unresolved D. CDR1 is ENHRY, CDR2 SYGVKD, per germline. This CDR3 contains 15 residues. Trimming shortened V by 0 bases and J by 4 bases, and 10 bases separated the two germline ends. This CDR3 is CAISESEKEYNEQFF. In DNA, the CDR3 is TGTGCCATCAGTGAGTCAGAAAAGGAGTACAATGAGCAGTTCTTC.

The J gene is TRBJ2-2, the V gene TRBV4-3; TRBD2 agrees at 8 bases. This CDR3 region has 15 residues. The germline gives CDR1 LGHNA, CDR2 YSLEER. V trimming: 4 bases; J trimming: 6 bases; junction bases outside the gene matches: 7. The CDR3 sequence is CASSRSGVDSGELFF. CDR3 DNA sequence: TGCGCCAGCAGCCGTAGCGGGGTCGATTCCGGGGAGCTGTTTTTT.

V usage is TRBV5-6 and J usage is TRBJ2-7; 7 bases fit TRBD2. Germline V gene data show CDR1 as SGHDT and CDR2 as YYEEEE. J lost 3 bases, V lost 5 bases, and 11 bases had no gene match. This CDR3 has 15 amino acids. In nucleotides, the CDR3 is TGTGCCAGCAGTTCAGGGCTAGCGGAGGACTACGAGCAGTACTTC. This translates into CASSSGLAEDYEQYF. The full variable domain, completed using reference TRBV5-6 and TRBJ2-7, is DAGVTQSPTHLIKTRGQQVTLRCSPKSGHDTVSWYQQALGQGPQFIFQYYEEEERQRGNFPDRFSGHQFPNYSSELNVNALLLGDSALYLCASSSGLAEDYEQYFGPGTRLTVT.

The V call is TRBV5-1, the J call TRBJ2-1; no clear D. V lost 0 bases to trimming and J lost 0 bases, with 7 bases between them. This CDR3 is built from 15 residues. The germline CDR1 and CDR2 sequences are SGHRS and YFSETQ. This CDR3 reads CASSLGVSSYNEQFF. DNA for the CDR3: TGCGCCAGCAGCTTGGGGGTGAGCTCCTACAATGAGCAGTTCTTC. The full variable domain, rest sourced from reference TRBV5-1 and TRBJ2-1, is KAGVTQTPRYLIKTRGQQVTLSCSPISGHRSVSWYQQTPGQGLQFLFEYFSETQRNKGNFPGRFSGRQFSNSRSEMNVSTLELGDSALYLCASSLGVSSYNEQFFGPGTRLTVL.

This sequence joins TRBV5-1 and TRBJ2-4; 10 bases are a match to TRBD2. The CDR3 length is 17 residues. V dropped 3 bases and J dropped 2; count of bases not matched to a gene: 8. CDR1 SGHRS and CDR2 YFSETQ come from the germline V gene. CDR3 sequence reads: CASSWPETSGPKNIQYF. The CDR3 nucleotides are TGCGCCAGCAGCTGGCCCGAGACTAGCGGGCCCAAAAACATTCAGTACTTC.

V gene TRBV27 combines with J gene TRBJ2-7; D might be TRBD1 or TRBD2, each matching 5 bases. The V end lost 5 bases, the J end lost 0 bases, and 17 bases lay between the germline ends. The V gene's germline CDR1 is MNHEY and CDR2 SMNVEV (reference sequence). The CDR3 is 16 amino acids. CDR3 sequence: CASSLYGTASSYEQYF. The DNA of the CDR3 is TGTGCCAGCAGTCTATACGGGACGGCCAGCTCCTACGAGCAGTACTTC.

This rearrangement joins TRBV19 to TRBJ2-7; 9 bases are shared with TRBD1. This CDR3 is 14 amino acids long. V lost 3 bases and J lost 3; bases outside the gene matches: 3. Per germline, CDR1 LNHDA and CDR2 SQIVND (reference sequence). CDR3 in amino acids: CASSIETGGYEQYF. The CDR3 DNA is TGTGCCAGTAGTATTGAGACAGGGGGCTACGAGCAGTACTTC.

CDR3 residues: CAPKGNQPQHF. CDR3 coding DNA: TGTGCCCCTAAAGGCAATCAGCCCCAGCATTTT. This chain uses TRBV10-3 with TRBJ1-5; D ambiguous. The CDR3 covers 11 residues. Germline lookup yields CDR1 ENHRY and CDR2 SYGVKD. The V and J ends lost 11 bases and 2 bases respectively, with 7 bases between them.

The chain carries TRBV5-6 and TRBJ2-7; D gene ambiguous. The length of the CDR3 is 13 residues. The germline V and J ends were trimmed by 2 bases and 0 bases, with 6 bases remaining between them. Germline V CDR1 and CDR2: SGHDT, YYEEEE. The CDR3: CASSFDSSYEQYF. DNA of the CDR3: TGTGCCAGCAGCTTTGATAGCTCCTACGAGCAGTACTTC.

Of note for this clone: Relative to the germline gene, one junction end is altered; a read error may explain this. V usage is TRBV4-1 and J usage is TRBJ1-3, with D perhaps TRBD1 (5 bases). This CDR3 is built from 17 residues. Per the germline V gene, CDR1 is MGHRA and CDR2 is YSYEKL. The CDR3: CASSQDTPKGTGNAIYF. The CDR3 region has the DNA TGCGCCAGCAGCCAAGATACCCCCAAGGGAACAGGAAACGCCATATATTTT.

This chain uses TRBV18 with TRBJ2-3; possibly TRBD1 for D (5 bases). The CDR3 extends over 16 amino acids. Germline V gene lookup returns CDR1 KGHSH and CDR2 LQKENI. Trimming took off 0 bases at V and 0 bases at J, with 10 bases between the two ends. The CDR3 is CASSPPQVLSTDTQYF. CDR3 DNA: TGTGCCAGCTCACCACCACAGGTCCTTAGCACAGATACGCAGTATTTT. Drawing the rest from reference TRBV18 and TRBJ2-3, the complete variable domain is NAGVMQNPRHLVRRRGQEARLRCSPMKGHSHVYWYRQLPEEGLKFMVYLQKENIIDESGMPKERFSAEFPKEGPSILRIQQVVRGDSAAYFCASSPPQVLSTDTQYFGPGTRLTVL.

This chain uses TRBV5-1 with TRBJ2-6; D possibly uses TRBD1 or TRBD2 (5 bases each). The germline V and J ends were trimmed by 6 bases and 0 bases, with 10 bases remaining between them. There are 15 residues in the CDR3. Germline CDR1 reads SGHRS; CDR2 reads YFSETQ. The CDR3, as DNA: TGCGCCAGCATGGGGGAACACTCTGGGGCCAACGTCCTGACTTTC. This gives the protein CASMGEHSGANVLTF. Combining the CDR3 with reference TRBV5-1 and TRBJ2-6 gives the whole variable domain KAGVTQTPRYLIKTRGQQVTLSCSPISGHRSVSWYQQTPGQGLQFLFEYFSETQRNKGNFPGRFSGRQFSNSRSEMNVSTLELGDSALYLCASMGEHSGANVLTFGAGSRLTVL.

CDR3 coding DNA: TGTGCCAGCAGCTCACAGGGGAATGAGCAGTTCTTC. Translation: CASSSQGNEQFF. The chain recombines TRBV11-2 with TRBJ2-1, with 7 positions matching TRBD1. Germline V gene sequence: CDR1 SGHAT, CDR2 FQNNGV. The CDR3 sequence is 12 residues long. Losses at the gene ends were 4 bases for V and 7 bases for J; bases not matched to a gene: 1.

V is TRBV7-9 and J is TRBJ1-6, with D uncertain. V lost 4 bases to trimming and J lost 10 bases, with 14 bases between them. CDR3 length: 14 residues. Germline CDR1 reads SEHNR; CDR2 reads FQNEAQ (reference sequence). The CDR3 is CASSSEHPDSPLHF. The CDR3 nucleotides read TGTGCCAGCAGCTCCGAGCACCCAGACTCACCCCTCCACTTT.

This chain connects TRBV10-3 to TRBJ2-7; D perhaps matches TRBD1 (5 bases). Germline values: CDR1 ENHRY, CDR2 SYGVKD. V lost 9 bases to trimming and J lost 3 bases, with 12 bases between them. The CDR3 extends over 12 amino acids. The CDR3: CAIKTDLYEQYF. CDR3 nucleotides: TGTGCCATAAAGACAGACCTCTACGAGCAGTACTTC.

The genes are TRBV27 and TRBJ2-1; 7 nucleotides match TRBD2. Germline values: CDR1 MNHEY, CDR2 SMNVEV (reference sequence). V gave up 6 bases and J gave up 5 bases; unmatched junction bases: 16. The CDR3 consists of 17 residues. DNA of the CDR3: TGTGCCAGCAGCACTCCCCTAGCGGCCTCTGGGAACAATGAGCAGTTCTTC. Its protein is CASSTPLAASGNNEQFF.

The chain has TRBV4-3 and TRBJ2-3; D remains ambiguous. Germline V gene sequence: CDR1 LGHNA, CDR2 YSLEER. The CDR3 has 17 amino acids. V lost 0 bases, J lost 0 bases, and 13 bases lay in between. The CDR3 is CASSQDRADPSTDTQYF. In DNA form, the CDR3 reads TGCGCCAGCAGCCAAGATAGGGCCGATCCGAGCACAGATACGCAGTATTTT.

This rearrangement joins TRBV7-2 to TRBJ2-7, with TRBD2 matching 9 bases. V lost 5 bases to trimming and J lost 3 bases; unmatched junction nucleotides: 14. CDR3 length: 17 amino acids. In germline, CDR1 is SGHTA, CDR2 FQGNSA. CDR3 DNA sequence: TGTGCCAGCAGCCCCGTCCTGAGTAGCGGGGGTTACTACGAGCAGTACTTC. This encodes CASSPVLSSGGYYEQYF.

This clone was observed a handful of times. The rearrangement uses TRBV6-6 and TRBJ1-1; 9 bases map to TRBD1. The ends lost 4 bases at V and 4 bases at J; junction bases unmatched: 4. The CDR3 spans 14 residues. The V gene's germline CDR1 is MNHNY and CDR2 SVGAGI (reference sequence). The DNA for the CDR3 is TGTGCCAGCAGTTTAGGACAGGGGATCACTGAAGCTTTCTTT. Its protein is CASSLGQGITEAFF.

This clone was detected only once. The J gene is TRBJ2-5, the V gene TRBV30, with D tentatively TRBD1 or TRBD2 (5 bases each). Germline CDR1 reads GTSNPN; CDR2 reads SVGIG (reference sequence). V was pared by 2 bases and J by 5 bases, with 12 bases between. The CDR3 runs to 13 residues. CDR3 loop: CAWSPTGRETQYF. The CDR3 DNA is TGTGCCTGGAGTCCTACGGGACGGGAGACCCAGTACTTC. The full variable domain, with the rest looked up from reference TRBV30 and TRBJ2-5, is SQTIHQWPATLVQPVGSPLSLECTVEGTSNPNLYWYRQAAGRGLQLLFYSVGIGQISSEVPQNLSASRPQDRQFILSSKKLLLSDSGFYLCAWSPTGRETQYFGPGTRLLVL.

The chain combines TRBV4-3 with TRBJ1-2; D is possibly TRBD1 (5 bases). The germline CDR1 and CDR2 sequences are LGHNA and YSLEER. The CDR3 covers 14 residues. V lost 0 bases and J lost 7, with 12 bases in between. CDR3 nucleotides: TGCGCCAGCAGCCAAGACTCAGGGCCGGGTGGCTACACCTTC. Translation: CASSQDSGPGGYTF.

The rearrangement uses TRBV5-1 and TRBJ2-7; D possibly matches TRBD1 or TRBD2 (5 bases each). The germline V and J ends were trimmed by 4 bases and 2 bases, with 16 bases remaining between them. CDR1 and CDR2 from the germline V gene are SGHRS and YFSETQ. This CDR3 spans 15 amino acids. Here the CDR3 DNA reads TGCGCCAGCAGCCTACGGGGCGGGCTTACCTACGAGCAGTACTTC. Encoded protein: CASSLRGGLTYEQYF.

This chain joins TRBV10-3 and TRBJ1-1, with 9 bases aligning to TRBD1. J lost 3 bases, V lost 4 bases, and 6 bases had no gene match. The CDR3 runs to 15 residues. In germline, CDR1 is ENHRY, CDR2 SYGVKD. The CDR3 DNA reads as TGTGCCATCAGTGCGCAGACAGGGGGTTACACTGAAGCTTTCTTT. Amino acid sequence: CAISAQTGGYTEAFF.

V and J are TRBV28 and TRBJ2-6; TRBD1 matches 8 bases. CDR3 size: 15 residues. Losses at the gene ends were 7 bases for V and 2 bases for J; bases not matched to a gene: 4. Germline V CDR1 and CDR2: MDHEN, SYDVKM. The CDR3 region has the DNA TGTGCCAGCAAATCGGACAGGGCTGGGGCCAACGTCCTGACTTTC. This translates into CASKSDRAGANVLTF.

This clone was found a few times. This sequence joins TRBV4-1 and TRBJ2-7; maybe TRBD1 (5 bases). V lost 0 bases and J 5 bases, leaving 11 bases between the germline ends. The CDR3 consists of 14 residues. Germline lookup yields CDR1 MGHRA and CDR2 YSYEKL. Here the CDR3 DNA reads TGCGCCAGCAGCCAAGAGATCAGGGCCCACGAGCAGTACTTC. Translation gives CASSQEIRAHEQYF.

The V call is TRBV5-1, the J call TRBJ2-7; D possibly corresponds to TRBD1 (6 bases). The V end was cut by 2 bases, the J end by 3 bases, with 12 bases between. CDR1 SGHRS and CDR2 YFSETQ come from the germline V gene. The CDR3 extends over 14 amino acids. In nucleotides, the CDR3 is TGCGCCAGCAGCTTTAGGCAGGGGTTCTACGAGCAGTACTTC. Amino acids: CASSFRQGFYEQYF.